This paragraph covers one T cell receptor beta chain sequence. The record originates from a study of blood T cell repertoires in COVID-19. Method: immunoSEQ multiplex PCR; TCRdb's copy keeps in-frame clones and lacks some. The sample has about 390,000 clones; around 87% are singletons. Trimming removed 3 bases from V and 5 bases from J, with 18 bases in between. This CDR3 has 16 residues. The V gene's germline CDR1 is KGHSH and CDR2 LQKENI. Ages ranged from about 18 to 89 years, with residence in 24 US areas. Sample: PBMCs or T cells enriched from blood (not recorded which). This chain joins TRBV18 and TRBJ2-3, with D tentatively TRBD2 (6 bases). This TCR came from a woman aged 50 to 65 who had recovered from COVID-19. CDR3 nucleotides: TGTGCCAGCTCACCGTTGGGAGGCGGGGCTGGAGATACGCAGTATTTT. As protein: CASSPLGGGAGDTQYF.